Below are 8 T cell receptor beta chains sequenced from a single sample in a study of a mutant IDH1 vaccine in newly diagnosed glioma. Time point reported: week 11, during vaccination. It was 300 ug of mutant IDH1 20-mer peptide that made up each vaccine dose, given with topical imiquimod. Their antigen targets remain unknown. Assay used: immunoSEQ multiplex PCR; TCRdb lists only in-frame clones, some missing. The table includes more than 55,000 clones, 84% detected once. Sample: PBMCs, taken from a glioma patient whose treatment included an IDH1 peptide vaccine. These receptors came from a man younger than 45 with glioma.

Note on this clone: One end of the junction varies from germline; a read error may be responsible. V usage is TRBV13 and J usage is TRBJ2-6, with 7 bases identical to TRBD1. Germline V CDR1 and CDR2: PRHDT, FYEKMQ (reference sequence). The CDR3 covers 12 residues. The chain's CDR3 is CASSLGGGVLTF. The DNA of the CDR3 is TGTGCCAGCAGCCTAGGGGGCGGGGTCCTGACTTTC.

CDR3 protein: CASGQGGGRGEKLFF. DNA of the CDR3: TGTGCCAGCGGGCAGGGAGGGGGGAGAGGCGAAAAACTGTTTTTT. This chain links TRBV28 with TRBJ1-4; D possibly corresponds to TRBD1 (6 bases). With 8 bases removed from V and 8 bases from J, the gap between germline ends came to 21 bases. The CDR3 is 15 amino acids. Germline loops: CDR1 MDHEN, CDR2 SYDVKM.

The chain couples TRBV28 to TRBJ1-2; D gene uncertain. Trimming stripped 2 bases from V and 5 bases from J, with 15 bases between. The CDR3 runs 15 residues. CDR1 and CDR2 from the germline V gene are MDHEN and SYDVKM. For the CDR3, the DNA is TGTGCCAGCAGTTTACTGACCGGGGATTATTATGGCTACACCTTC. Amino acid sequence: CASSLLTGDYYGYTF.

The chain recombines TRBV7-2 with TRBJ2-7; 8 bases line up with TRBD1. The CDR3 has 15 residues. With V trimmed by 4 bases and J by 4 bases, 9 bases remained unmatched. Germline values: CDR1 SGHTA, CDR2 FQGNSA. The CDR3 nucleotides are TGTGCCAGCAGCTCGGACGGGACAGGAGCTTACGAGCAGTACTTC. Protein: CASSSDGTGAYEQYF.

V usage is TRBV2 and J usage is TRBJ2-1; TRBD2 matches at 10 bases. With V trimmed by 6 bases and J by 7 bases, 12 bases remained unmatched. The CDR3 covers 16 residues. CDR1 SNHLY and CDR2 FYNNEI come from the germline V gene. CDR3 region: CASSDETSGYSNEQFF. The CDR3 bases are TGTGCCAGCAGCGATGAGACTAGCGGGTACTCTAATGAGCAGTTCTTC.

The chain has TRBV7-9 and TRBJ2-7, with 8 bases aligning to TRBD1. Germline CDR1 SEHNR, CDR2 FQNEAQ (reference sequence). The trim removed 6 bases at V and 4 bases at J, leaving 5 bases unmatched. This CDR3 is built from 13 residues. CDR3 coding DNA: TGTGCCAGCAGAAAGACAGGGGCGTACGAGCAGTACTTC. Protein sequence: CASRKTGAYEQYF. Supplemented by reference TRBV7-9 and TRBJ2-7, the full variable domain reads DTGVSQNPRHKITKRGQNVTFRCDPISEHNRLYWYRQTLGQGPEFLTYFQNEAQLEKSRLLSDRFSAERPKGSFSTLEIQRTEQGDSAMYLCASRKTGAYEQYFGPGTRLTVT.

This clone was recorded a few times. The CDR3 DNA reads as TGTGCCAGCTCACCATGGCGGGAGAGGGAGACCCAGTACTTC. Encoded protein: CASSPWRERETQYF. The V and J genes are TRBV18 and TRBJ2-5; 7 bases are shared with TRBD2. The CDR3 contains 14 residues. Germline CDR1 is KGHSH and CDR2 is LQKENI. Unmatched junction bases numbered 5, after V lost 2 bases and J lost 5 bases.

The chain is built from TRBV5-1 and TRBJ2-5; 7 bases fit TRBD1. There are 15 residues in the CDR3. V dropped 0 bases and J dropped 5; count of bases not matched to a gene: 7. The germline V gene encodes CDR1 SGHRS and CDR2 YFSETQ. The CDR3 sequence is CASSLALGGRETQYF. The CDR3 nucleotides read TGCGCCAGCAGCTTGGCCTTAGGGGGCAGGGAGACCCAGTACTTC.